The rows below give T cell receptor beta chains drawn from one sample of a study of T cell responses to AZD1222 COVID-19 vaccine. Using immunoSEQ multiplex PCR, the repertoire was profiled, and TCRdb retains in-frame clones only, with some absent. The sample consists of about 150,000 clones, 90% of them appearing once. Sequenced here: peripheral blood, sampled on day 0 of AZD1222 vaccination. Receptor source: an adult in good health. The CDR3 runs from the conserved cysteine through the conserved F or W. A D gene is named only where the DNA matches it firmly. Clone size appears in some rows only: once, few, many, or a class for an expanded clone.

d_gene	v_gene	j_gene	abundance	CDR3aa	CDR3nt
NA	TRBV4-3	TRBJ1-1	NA	CASSQELTSRVTEAFF	TGCGCCAGCAGCCAAGAACTGACCTCCAGGGTCACTGAAGCTTTCTTT
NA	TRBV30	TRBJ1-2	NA	CAWRGSLKGGYTF	TGTGCCTGGAGAGGTTCCCTTAAGGGTGGCTACACCTTC
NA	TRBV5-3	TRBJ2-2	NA	CARSLLGADTGELFF	TGTGCCAGAAGCTTGTTAGGGGCAGACACCGGGGAGCTGTTTTTT
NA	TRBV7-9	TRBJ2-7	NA	CASTPPGEKDEQYF	TGTGCCAGCACCCCACCGGGGGAGAAGGACGAGCAGTACTTC
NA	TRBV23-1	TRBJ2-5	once	CASTRTAEETQYF	TGCGCCAGCACGAGGACAGCTGAAGAGACCCAGTACTTC
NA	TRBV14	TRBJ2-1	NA	CASSQIAGWGHNEQFF	TGTGCCAGCAGCCAAATCGCGGGTTGGGGACACAATGAGCAGTTCTTC
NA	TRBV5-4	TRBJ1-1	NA	CASSLAPEGYTEAFF	TGTGCCAGCAGCTTGGCGCCGGAGGGGTACACTGAAGCTTTCTTT
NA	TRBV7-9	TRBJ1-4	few	CASSLGGLLTLSTNEKLFF	TGTGCCAGCAGCTTAGGGGGACTCCTCACTCTCTCAACTAATGAAAAACTGTTTTTT
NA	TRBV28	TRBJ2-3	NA	CASNIRGDTQYF	TGTGCCAGCAATATCCGTGGGGATACGCAGTATTTT
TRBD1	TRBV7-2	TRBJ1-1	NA	CASSSRDRGTEAFF	TGTGCCAGCAGCTCCCGGGACAGGGGGACTGAAGCTTTCTTT
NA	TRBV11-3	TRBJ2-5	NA	CASSFPGTETQYF	TGTGCCAGCAGCTTCCCAGGGACAGAGACCCAGTACTTC
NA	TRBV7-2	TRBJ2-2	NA	CASSFAYTGELFF	TGTGCCAGCAGCTTCGCATACACCGGGGAGCTGTTTTTT
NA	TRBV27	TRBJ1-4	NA	CASSSRLGQTEGGNEKLFF	TGTGCCAGCAGTTCTCGCCTTGGACAGACCGAGGGCGGTAATGAAAAACTGTTTTTT
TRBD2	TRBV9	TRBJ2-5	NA	CASSPGLAGPQETQYF	TGTGCCAGCAGCCCAGGACTAGCGGGGCCCCAAGAGACCCAGTACTTC
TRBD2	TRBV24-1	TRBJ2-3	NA	CATSGRLAGKNPDTQYF	TGTGCCACCAGTGGTCGACTAGCGGGAAAGAATCCAGATACGCAGTATTTT
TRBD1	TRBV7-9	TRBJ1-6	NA	CASSSQDRGRNSPLHF	TGTGCCAGCAGCTCTCAAGACAGGGGGCGGAATTCACCCCTCCACTTT
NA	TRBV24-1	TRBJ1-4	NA	CATSDSLEDDAEKLFF	TGTGCCACCAGTGATTCGTTAGAGGATGATGCCGAAAAACTGTTTTTT
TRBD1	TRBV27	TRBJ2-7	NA	CASRSWDSRYEQYF	TGTGCCAGCAGATCTTGGGACAGTCGCTACGAGCAGTACTTC
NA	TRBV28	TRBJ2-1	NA	CASRGGRYNEQFF	TGTGCCAGCAGGGGGGGACGGTACAATGAGCAGTTCTTC
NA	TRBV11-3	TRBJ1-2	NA	CASSSPNYGYTF	TGTGCCAGCAGCTCACCTAACTATGGCTACACCTTC
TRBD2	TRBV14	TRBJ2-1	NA	CASSPWVAGANNEQFF	TGTGCCAGCAGCCCCTGGGTAGCGGGGGCCAACAATGAGCAGTTCTTC
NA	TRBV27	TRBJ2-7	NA	CASSTPKQRFYEQYF	TGTGCCAGCAGTACTCCCAAACAGCGGTTCTACGAGCAGTACTTC
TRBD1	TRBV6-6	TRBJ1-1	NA	CASREGASEAFF	TGTGCCAGCAGGGAGGGGGCGAGTGAAGCTTTCTTT
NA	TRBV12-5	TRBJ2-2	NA	CASGPGLAPNTGELFF	TGTGCTAGTGGCCCGGGACTGGCCCCGAACACCGGGGAGCTGTTTTTT
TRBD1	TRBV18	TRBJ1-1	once	CASSPEQGVSEAFF	TGTGCCAGCTCACCAGAACAGGGGGTGTCTGAAGCTTTCTTT
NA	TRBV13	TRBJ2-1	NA	CASSLGMDVSSYNEQFF	TGTGCCAGCAGCTTAGGCATGGATGTTAGCTCCTACAATGAGCAGTTCTTC
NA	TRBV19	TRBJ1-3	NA	CASTEGSGNTIYF	TGTGCCAGTACGGAGGGTTCTGGAAACACCATATATTTT
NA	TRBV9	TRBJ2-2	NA	CASSVVDSSGELFF	TGTGCCAGCAGCGTAGTGGATTCGTCCGGGGAGCTGTTTTTT
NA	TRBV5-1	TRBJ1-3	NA	CASSPATNSGNTIYF	TGCGCCAGCAGCCCTGCCACTAACTCTGGAAACACCATATATTTT
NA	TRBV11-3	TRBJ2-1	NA	CASSRRGANSYNEQFF	TGTGCCAGCAGCCGGAGAGGGGCGAACTCCTACAATGAGCAGTTCTTC
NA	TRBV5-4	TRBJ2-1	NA	CASSSYGVNEQFF	TGTGCCAGCAGCTCCTATGGGGTCAATGAGCAGTTCTTC